The 13 T cell receptor beta chains below all came from one sample that was sequenced in a study of blood T cell repertoires in COVID-19. Sequencing used immunoSEQ multiplex PCR; TCRdb keeps in-frame clones, though not all of them. Altogether roughly 65,000 clones are present, 86% being singletons, with the ten largest covering around 13%. The material sequenced was peripheral blood. Every receptor here comes from a woman aged 60-70 years with acute or convalescent COVID-19.

The chain joins TRBV10-3 to TRBJ2-7, with a tentative D call TRBD2 (5 bases). The V end lost 5 bases, the J end lost 2 bases, and 10 bases lay between the germline ends. CDR1 ENHRY and CDR2 SYGVKD come from the germline V gene. The length of the CDR3 is 13 residues. The CDR3 region has the DNA TGTGCCATCAGTTTCGGGAAGGCCTACGAGCAGTACTTC. Encoded protein: CAISFGKAYEQYF.

The chain combines TRBV28 with TRBJ2-1; possible D gene TRBD2, 5 bases. The CDR3 is made up of 15 amino acids. V lost 7 bases to trimming and J lost 6 bases, with 19 bases between them. The germline V gene has CDR1 MDHEN and CDR2 SYDVKM. Here the CDR3 DNA reads TGTGCCAGCATTAGGACGGCGGGCCAATCCAATGAGCAGTTCTTC. It is translated as CASIRTAGQSNEQFF.

This CDR3 is CASSWGRGDTGELFF. CDR3 nucleotide sequence: TGCGCCAGCAGCTGGGGTCGGGGGGACACCGGGGAGCTGTTTTTT. This sequence joins TRBV5-1 and TRBJ2-2, with TRBD2 identical over 7 bases. Germline CDR1 reads SGHRS; CDR2 reads YFSETQ. This CDR3 has 15 residues. V lost 3 bases to trimming and J lost 3 bases; unmatched junction nucleotides: 5.

The V and J genes are TRBV7-2 and TRBJ2-7; 12 bases match TRBD2. The J segment lost 3 bases and the V segment lost 1 base, leaving 4 bases of the junction unmatched. Germline CDR1 SGHTA, CDR2 FQGNSA. The CDR3 extends over 16 amino acids. CDR3 in DNA: TGTGCCAGCAGCTTAGGGTGGACTAGCGGGGACTACGAGCAGTACTTC. Its translation: CASSLGWTSGDYEQYF.

The chain uses TRBV19 and TRBJ1-1, with TRBD1 as a possible D gene (6 bases). This CDR3 has 16 residues. V was cut by 2 bases and J by 4 bases, with 17 bases left in between. CDR1 is LNHDA and CDR2 is SQIVND in the germline V gene (reference sequence). The CDR3 nucleotides read TGTGCCAGTAGTATATCGAGGGACATGGGGTTCACTGAAGCTTTCTTT. Its protein product is CASSISRDMGFTEAFF.

The V and J genes are TRBV5-1 and TRBJ1-5, with D possibly TRBD1 on 5 matching bases. V lost 0 bases and J lost 7, with 17 bases in between. Germline CDR1 and CDR2: SGHRS and YFSETQ. The length of the CDR3 is 16 residues. The chain's CDR3 is CASSLAGKGRTQPQHF. The CDR3 DNA reads as TGCGCCAGCAGCTTGGCCGGCAAGGGGAGGACGCAGCCCCAGCATTTT.

The rearrangement uses TRBV9 and TRBJ2-5, with 9 bases aligning to TRBD2. Germline V gives CDR1 SGDLS, CDR2 YYNGEE. This CDR3 region has 15 residues. Trimming took 3 bases from V and 5 from J; bases not matched to a gene: 8. The DNA for the CDR3 is TGTGCCAGCAGCGCTGAAGGGACTAGCAGTGAGACCCAGTACTTC. Amino acid sequence: CASSAEGTSSETQYF. The full variable domain, its missing parts supplied by reference TRBV9 and TRBJ2-5, is DSGVTQTPKHLITATGQRVTLRCSPRSGDLSVYWYQQSLDQGLQFLIQYYNGEERAKGNILERFSAQQFPDLHSELNLSSLELGDSALYFCASSAEGTSSETQYFGPGTRLLVL.

This chain connects TRBV7-2 to TRBJ2-7; no definite D call. Germline CDR1 reads SGHTA; CDR2 reads FQGNSA. The V gene lost 2 bases and the J gene lost 0 bases, with 5 bases spanning the gap. The CDR3 sequence is 13 residues long. CDR3 in amino acids: CASSLPSSYEQYF. The CDR3 DNA is TGTGCCAGCAGCTTACCGAGCTCCTACGAGCAGTACTTC.

The chain has TRBV18 and TRBJ2-1; possible D gene TRBD2, 6 bases. CDR3 length: 13 residues. V was pared by 4 bases and J by 7 bases, with 11 bases between. CDR1 and CDR2 (germline): KGHSH, LQKENI. The CDR3 reads CASSQTLANEQFF. DNA of the CDR3: TGTGCCAGCTCACAGACTCTAGCGAATGAGCAGTTCTTC.

About this clone: One end of the junction is discordant with germline, which a read error may explain. The chain recombines TRBV3-1 (or the pseudogene TRBV3-2) with TRBJ2-2; 7 positions agree with TRBD1. The CDR3 contains 15 residues. Germline V lookup: CDR1 LGHDT, CDR2 YNNKEL (reference sequence). CDR3 protein: CASSKEGAVTGELFF. Written as DNA, the CDR3 is TGTGCCAGCAGCAAAGAGGGGGCAGTCACCGGGGAGCTGTTTTTT.

The chain is built from TRBV3-1 (or the pseudogene TRBV3-2) and TRBJ1-2; possible D gene TRBD1, 6 bases. Germline lookup yields CDR1 LGHDT and CDR2 YNNKEL (reference sequence). CDR3 length: 14 amino acids. V lost 2 bases and J 3 bases, leaving 10 bases between the germline ends. The CDR3: CASSQQQGYYGYTF. The CDR3 DNA sequence: TGTGCCAGCAGCCAACAACAGGGCTACTATGGCTACACCTTC.

V is TRBV6-5 and J is TRBJ1-1, with 8 bases matching TRBD1. V lost 6 bases, J lost 6 bases, and 9 bases stayed unmatched. There are 14 residues in the CDR3. Germline V gene data show CDR1 as MNHEY and CDR2 as SVGAGI. CDR3 amino acids: CASSIGTGGSEAFF. DNA of the CDR3: TGTGCCAGCAGCATCGGCACAGGGGGGTCTGAAGCTTTCTTT.

This chain joins TRBV9 and TRBJ2-5; perhaps TRBD2 as D (6 bases). V lost 1 base to trimming and J lost 5 bases, with 15 bases between them. This CDR3 spans 15 amino acids. Germline CDR1 is SGDLS and CDR2 is YYNGEE. The CDR3 nucleotides are TGTGCCAGCAGCGTAAATCCGGGTGCGGGGGAGACCCAGTACTTC. Translating gives CASSVNPGAGETQYF.